This entry features one T cell receptor beta chain sequence. Its antigen is still unknown. No much larger clone is present one base from it, and per-base qualities are unavailable. The data stem from a study of cytomegalovirus exposure and HLA in healthy donors (dated 2017 in TCRdb). Broadly, across the study: According to an earlier analysis of 550 to 750 of the donors, about 179 million T cells yielded some 110 million unique TCR beta sequences and approximately 280 Gb of sequence data. An early release covering approximately 600 HLA-typed donors comprised roughly 300 gigabases of sequencing data and some 79 million unique TCR sequences. Of the roughly 400 genotyped donors, roughly 85% fell in the genetic ancestry cluster associated with self-reported Caucasian donors. The aim of the study was to test whether cataloging public T cell receptors could identify signatures of past pathogen exposure. Using immunosequencing, the study profiled T cell repertoires from 666 subjects and related those repertoires to cytomegalovirus serostatus. Besides the first cohort of some 670 subjects, a separate validation cohort made up of some 110 different subjects was used. To predict cytomegalovirus infection status, the study combined high-throughput TCR immunosequencing, statistical association of individual TCRs with disease status, and machine learning. To study patterns of TCR occurrence, a later analysis re-analyzed previously published TCR beta repertoires from 500 to 850 donors and added high-resolution HLA genotyping. Rather than drawing on any new phenotypic data, the later analysis identified candidate immune exposures from TCR beta sequences and the way those sequences occurred across donors. An earlier analysis of 587 of the donors used high-throughput TCR beta sequencing to judge whether each TCR beta V gene segment behaved as functional or pseudogenic. Donor age, sex, ethnicity and CMV serostatus were compiled alongside the repertoire data. A later genetic analysis took genome-wide SNP genotypes for about 65% of the roughly 670 donors and used that subset as a discovery cohort. Every repertoire in the discovery cohort had been generated on one and the same sequencing platform. Both class I and class II loci were covered by HLA typing, at four-digit resolution. Typing coverage varied by locus: about 620-640 donors for A, B, C, DRB1 and DQB1; approximately 520 for DQA1; some 610 for DPA1; around 490 for DPB1. Five DR-DQ haplotypes were treated as single units for association and clustering because of strong linkage in the cohort. Among around 400 genotyped donors of the cohort, an average of approximately 240,000 unique TCR beta nucleotide sequences was sequenced per donor, of which about 20% were non-productive. Study-wide conclusions, independent of this receptor: Because HLA typing was unavailable for some donors at each locus, only the typed subset was used in association tests. A later genetic analysis associated a missense DCLRE1C variant with V-gene and J-gene trimming of TCR beta chains, and an independent cohort replicated the association. In a later analysis, several top co-occurrence clusters were reported to appear linked to parvovirus B19, influenza, CMV and Epstein-Barr virus. Assigning TCR associations to individual alleles was difficult when HLA alleles, especially DR and DQ, strongly co-occurred. According to a later analysis, most CMV-associated TCR beta chains appeared to be HLA-restricted, and the HLA associations seemed to be driven largely by CMV exposure. The study listed 164 TCR beta chains as associated with cytomegalovirus. A later analysis associated about 16,000 TCR beta sequences with specific HLA alleles at a false discovery rate of 0.05. Correlated functional status among segregating V segments might reflect linkage disequilibrium, but an unknown experimental factor could not be ruled out. Across donors, most TCR sequences were observed very rarely, whereas some public TCRs were present in many individuals. In both the original and validation cohorts, the classifier was reported to diagnose cytomegalovirus status with high specificity and sensitivity. Because counts were too low, around 17 rarely observed V segments, including chromosome 9 orphons, were left out of the earlier analysis of 500 to 650 of the donors. The authors suggested that the approach could potentially be generalized to other disease states and immunological phenotypes. In vitro tests confirmed that a few of the cytomegalovirus-associated TCR beta chains recognize cytomegalovirus antigens. Presence/absence analyses assumed roughly uniform sequencing depth across donors, an assumption that may not hold. In a later analysis, the rate of TCR association differed among HLA loci, with DRB1 alleles having the most associated TCRs and HLA-C alleles having the fewest. In this cohort, only TCR beta chains were sequenced, and detectable features were limited by the absence of alpha or paired-chain data. The 87-base-pair reads could not distinguish some IMGT-functional V segments, including TRBV6-2 and TRBV6-3, so those segments were excluded. Compared with equally common non-associated chains, HLA-associated TCR beta chains in a later analysis were more clonally expanded and had lower generation probabilities. For the cohort, immune exposure information was limited to CMV serostatus. In a later genetic analysis, fewer N-insertions in productive TCRs were reported among donors in an Asian-associated ancestry cluster than the approximately 710-donor mean. A further reported finding was that TCR beta sequences accurately predicted the HLA-A and HLA-B alleles for most subjects in the first cohort. A cluster of highly shared sequence variants was judged likely to represent a technical artifact of the sequencing pipeline. In an earlier analysis of roughly 560 of the donors, most TCR beta V segments were observed in productive rearrangements about 87% or about 30% of the time, broadly matching IMGT annotations.

Library creation used the immunoSEQ multiplex PCR assay. For the multiplex PCR, a mixture combining 60 forward primers for TCR Vbeta segments and 13 reverse primers for TCR Jbeta segments was used. The CDR3 region of rearranged TCR beta genes was amplified from genomic DNA with a multiplex PCR assay. The amplified TCR beta libraries were sequenced on the Illumina HiSeq System as 87-base-pair reads. The authors' pipeline ran thus. A later analysis tallied around 87 million unique TCR beta chains across the 650 to 750 repertoires, and 10 million to 11 million of those chains were shared by two or more donors. To remove PCR and sequencing errors, raw reads were error-corrected and collapsed into unique sequences using a nearest-neighbor algorithm that merged closely related sequences. Alignment of CDR3 sequences to IMGT reference sequences was used to assign V, D and J gene segments. For a sequence to be retained, at least a six-nucleotide match to both a V gene segment and a J gene segment was required. A rearrangement counted as productive if the CDR3 had no stop codons and remained in frame with V and J, and every other rearrangement counted as non-productive. Following IMGT convention, CDR3 was defined as the stretch from the second conserved V-encoded cysteine to the conserved J-encoded phenylalanine. The earlier analysis of about 500 of the donors excluded sequences that lacked an unambiguous match to a single V gene segment. In an earlier analysis of several hundred of the donors, V segments were called functional above 56.7% productive rearrangements and were called segregating when the between-donor standard deviation exceeded 5%. A statistical classification framework was developed to diagnose cytomegalovirus status using the catalog of TCR beta chain sequences. V and J gene assignment, in a later analysis, came from comparing TCR nucleotide sequences with IMGT/GENE-DB human TR gene sequences. In a later analysis, CDR3 sequences and most-parsimonious VDJ recombination scenarios were assigned using the TCRdist pipeline. A later analysis defined each TCR beta chain by its CDR3 amino acid sequence plus V-gene family, and excluded reads lacking a unique V-gene family. In a later analysis, around 600 highly shared, low-generation-probability nucleotide sequences were removed to address suspected cross-contamination and a sequencing artifact. For each public chain, a later analysis derived a clonal expansion index from normalized ranks of inferred template counts within each repertoire. In a later analysis, generation probabilities were computed using a VDJ recombination model fitted to out-of-frame rearrangements, and the results were checked against IGoR. A later analysis scored TCR-TCR, TCR-HLA and TCR-CMV co-occurrence with hypergeometric tests, applying a repertoire-size bias correction to TCR pairs. False discovery rates were estimated in a later analysis by permuting HLA or CMV assignments 20 times. In a later analysis, co-occurring TCRs were grouped using DBSCAN, and TCRdist sequence similarity was added for clustering within HLA-allele-positive subsets. For co-occurrence clustering, repertoires with fewer than 30,000 or more than 120,000 public chains were excluded, along with five repertoires with anomalous nucleotide sharing. Here the immuneACCESS table is served through TCRdb, limited to in-frame sequences with V and J called. Missing clones are a known gap in these copies; in checked studies unresolved V genes cover under half, and the rest lacks a known reason. The D gene and trimming were derived from the DNA, and the V and J assignments and clone size from that table. This sample lists 110,000 or so clones; roughly 77% were detected once. The ten largest clones add up to approximately 2% of the sample.

The CDR3 covers 16 residues, taking in both the cysteine and the phenylalanine. This entry keeps only the CDR3 DNA: 48 bases, framed from base 1. The CDR1 and CDR2 encoded by the germline V gene are LGHNA and YSLEER. V lost 0 bases and J lost 6 bases, and the count of bases not matched to a germline gene is 8. The cohort comprised 670 or so healthy bone marrow donors. At the time of sampling, every cohort member was nominally healthy, though immune exposures that went unrecorded were likely present. The donor was CMV seronegative and belonged to the group of under 400 seronegative cohort members. A peripheral blood sample was provided by each donor, and peripheral blood mononuclear cells were used for TCR beta sequencing. Genomic DNA was extracted from the blood cell samples with the Qiagen DNeasy Blood Extraction Kit.

Rearrangement joined TRBV4-3 to TRBJ1-5; 7 nucleotides in the junction match TRBD1. The TCR sequence derives from a man aged 40-49 years in good health and CMV-seronegative. Sequenced input: PBMCs. The nucleotide sequence reads TGCGCCAGCAGCCAAGATCCGACAGGGCGGGGTCAGCCCCAGCATTTT. Its translation is CASSQDPTGRGQPQHF.